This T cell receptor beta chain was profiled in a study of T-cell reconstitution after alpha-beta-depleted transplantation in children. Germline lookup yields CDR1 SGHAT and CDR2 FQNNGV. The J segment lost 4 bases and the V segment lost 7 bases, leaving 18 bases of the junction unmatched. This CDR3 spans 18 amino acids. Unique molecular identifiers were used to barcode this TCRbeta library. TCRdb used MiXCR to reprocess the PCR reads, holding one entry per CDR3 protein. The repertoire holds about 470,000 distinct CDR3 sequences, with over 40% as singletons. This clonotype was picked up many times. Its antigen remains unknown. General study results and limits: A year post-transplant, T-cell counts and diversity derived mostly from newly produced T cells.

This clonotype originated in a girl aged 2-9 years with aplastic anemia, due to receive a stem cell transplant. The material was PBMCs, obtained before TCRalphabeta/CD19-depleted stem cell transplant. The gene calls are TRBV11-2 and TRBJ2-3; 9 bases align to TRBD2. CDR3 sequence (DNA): TGTGCCAGCACCCCCAACGGGGCGGGAGGGCAAGAGGCAGATACGCAGTATTTT. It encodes CASTPNGAGGQEADTQYF. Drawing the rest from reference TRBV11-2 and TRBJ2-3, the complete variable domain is EAGVAQSPRYKIIEKRQSVAFWCNPISGHATLYWYQQILGQGPKLLIQFQNNGVVDDSQLPKDRFSAERLKGVDSTLKIQPAKLEDSAVYLCASTPNGAGGQEADTQYFGPGTRLTVL.